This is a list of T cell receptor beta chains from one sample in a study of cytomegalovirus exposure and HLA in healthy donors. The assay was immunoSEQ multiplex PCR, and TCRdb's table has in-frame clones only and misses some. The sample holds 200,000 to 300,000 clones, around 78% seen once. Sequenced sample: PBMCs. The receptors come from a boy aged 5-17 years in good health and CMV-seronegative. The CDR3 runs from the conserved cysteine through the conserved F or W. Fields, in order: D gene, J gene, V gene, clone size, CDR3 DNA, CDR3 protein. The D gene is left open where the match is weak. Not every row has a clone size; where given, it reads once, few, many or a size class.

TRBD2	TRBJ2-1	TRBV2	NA	TGTGCCAGCAGGGTAGCGGGAGGCTCCTACAATGAGCAGTTCTTC	CASRVAGGSYNEQFF
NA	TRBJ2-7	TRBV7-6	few	TGTGCCAGCAGCTTAGCCGCCCCCAGCCCAGGGAGGTGGTACGAGCAGTACTTC	CASSLAAPSPGRWYEQYF
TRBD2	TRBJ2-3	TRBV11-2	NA	TGTGCCAGCAGCTCCGGACTAGCGCCGAGCACAGATACGCAGTATTTT	CASSSGLAPSTDTQYF
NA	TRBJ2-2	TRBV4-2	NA	TGTGCCAGCAGCCCTCGTGCGGGCAGGAACACCGGGGAGCTGTTTTTT	CASSPRAGRNTGELFF
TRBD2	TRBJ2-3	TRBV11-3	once	TGTGCCAGCAGCTTAGAATCCGGGACTACTAGCACAGATACGCAGTATTTT	CASSLESGTTSTDTQYF
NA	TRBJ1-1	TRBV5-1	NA	TGCGCCAGCAGCTTAGGACCCGCGGGGGACACTGAAGCTTTCTTT	CASSLGPAGDTEAFF
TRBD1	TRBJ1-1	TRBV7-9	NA	TGTGCCAGCAGCTGGGACAGGCGGCGGCCAACCCTGAACACTGAAGCTTTCTTT	CASSWDRRRPTLNTEAFF
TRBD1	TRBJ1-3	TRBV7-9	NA	TGTGCCAGCAGCCCAGGGGGCGCCGGAAACACCATATATTTT	CASSPGGAGNTIYF
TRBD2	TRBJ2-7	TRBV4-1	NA	TGCGCCAGCAGCCAAGATAGCGGGTACGCCTACGAGCAGTACTTC	CASSQDSGYAYEQYF
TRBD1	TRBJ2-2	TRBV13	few	TGTGCCAGCAGACTCCTGACAGGGGGCTTAACGGGCGGGGAGCTGTTTTTT	CASRLLTGGLTGGELFF
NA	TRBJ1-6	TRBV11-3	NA	TGTGCCAGCAGCTTTCTACTCAATTCACCCCTCCACTTT	CASSFLLNSPLHF
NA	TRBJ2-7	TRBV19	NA	TGTGCCAGTAGTATGTCACAGGGAGCCGAGCAGTACTTC	CASSMSQGAEQYF
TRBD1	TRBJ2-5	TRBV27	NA	TGTGCCAGCAGTTTAGCCAGGGGGCGTGAGACCCAGTACTTC	CASSLARGRETQYF
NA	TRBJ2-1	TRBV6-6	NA	TGTGCCAGTAGGGGTCCCCCTTACAATGAGCAGTTCTTC	CASRGPPYNEQFF
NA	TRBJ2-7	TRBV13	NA	TGTGCCAGCAGCCCTTGGCGACGGAGTTACGAGCAGTACTTC	CASSPWRRSYEQYF
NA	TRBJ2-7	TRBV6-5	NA	TGTGCCAGCAGTCGGGACTCCACAGCCTACGAGCAGTACTTC	CASSRDSTAYEQYF
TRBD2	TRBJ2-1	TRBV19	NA	TGTGCCAGTAGTATAGGGGCTAGCGGGGGGGCAAATGAGCAGTTCTTC	CASSIGASGGANEQFF
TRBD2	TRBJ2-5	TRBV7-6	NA	TGTGCCAGCAGCTTAGAGGCGGGGGGCCCGCAGGCCCAGTACTTC	CASSLEAGGPQAQYF
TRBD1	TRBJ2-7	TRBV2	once	TGTGCCAGCCGGGACAGGGGCTACGAGCAGTACTTC	CASRDRGYEQYF
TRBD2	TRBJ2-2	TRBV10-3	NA	TGTGCCATCAGTGACCCCGGGGAGCGGGGGGGTTACACCGGGGAGCTGTTTTTT	CAISDPGERGGYTGELFF
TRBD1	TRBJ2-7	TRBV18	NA	TGTGCCAGCTCACGCGGACAGGGCACTACCTACGAGCAGTACTTC	CASSRGQGTTYEQYF
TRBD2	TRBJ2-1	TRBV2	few	TGTGCCATACTAGCGGGAAGCTCCTACAATGAGCAGTTCTTC	CAILAGSSYNEQFF
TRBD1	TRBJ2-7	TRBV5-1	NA	TGCGCCAGCAGCTTGGTCGGGACAGGGGCCTACGAGCAGTACTTC	CASSLVGTGAYEQYF
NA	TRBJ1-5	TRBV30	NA	TGTGCCTGGAGCTACAGAGCAAATCAGCCCCAGCATTTT	CAWSYRANQPQHF
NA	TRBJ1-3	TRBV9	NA	TGTGCCAGCAGCGTAGCGGGTGGTCAGCTCTCTGGAAACACCATATATTTT	CASSVAGGQLSGNTIYF
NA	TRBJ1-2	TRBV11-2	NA	TGTGCCAGCAGCTTACGGGGCTATGGCTACACCTTC	CASSLRGYGYTF
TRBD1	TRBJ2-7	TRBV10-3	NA	TGTGCCATCAGTGCCTCTCGGACAGGGGACATTGACGAGCAGTACTTC	CAISASRTGDIDEQYF
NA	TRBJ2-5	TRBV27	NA	TGTGCCAGCAGTTGGCCTGGAGAGACCCAGTACTTC	CASSWPGETQYF
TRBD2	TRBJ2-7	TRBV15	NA	TGTGCCACCAGCAGAGGACTAGCGGGACCCTACGAGCAGTACTTC	CATSRGLAGPYEQYF
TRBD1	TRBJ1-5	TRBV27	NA	TGTGCCAGCAGTCCTTTTAACAGGGGATATAGCAATCAGCCCCAGCATTTT	CASSPFNRGYSNQPQHF
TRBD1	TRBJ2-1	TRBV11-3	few	TGTGCCAGCAGCTGGACCGGGACAGGGTTACCGTTCTTC	CASSWTGTGLPFF
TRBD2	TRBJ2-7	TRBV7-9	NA	TGTGCCAGCAGCTTAACTAGCGGGGAGACCTACGAGCAGTACTTC	CASSLTSGETYEQYF
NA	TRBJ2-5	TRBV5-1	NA	TGCGCCAGCAGCTCCCAAGACCCTTCGGTAGAGGCCCAGTACTTC	CASSSQDPSVEAQYF
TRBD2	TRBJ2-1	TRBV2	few	TGTGCCAGCAGTGAAGCACGACTAGCGGGGGACAATGAGCAGTTCTTC	CASSEARLAGDNEQFF
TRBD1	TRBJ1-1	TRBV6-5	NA	TGTGCCAGCAGTTACCGGGGACAGCCGAACACTGAAGCTTTCTTT	CASSYRGQPNTEAFF
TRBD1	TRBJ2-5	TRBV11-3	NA	TGTGCCAGCAGTTTGACCACCCTCGAAAGGGGGCGCATGCTAGAGACCCAGTACTTC	CASSLTTLERGRMLETQYF
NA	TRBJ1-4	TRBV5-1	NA	TGCGCCAGCAGCCGCACAATAACAGGGTCTAATGAAAAACTGTTTTTT	CASSRTITGSNEKLFF
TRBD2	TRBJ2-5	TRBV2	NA	TGTGCCAGCAGTGAAAAAACTAGCGGGGGGGCGATCCCGGAGACCCAGTACTTC	CASSEKTSGGAIPETQYF
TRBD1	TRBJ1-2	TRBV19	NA	TGTGCCAGTAGTATACCCTGGACAGGGAACTATGGCTACACCTTC	CASSIPWTGNYGYTF
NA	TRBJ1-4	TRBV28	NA	TGTGCCAGCAGCCTCGGGAGACGGGGCGCTAATGAAAAACTGTTTTTT	CASSLGRRGANEKLFF
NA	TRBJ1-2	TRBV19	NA	TGTGCCAGTAGGACGCGGACAGACTATGGCTACACCTTC	CASRTRTDYGYTF
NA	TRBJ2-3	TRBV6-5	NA	TGTGCCAGCAGCTCGTCCAGAGATACGCAGTATTTT	CASSSSRDTQYF
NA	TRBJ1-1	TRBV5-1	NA	TGCGCCAGCAGCTTGTACGGTGACACTGAAGCTTTCTTT	CASSLYGDTEAFF
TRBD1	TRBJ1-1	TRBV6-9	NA	TGTGCCAGCAGTTATTTGGACAGGGTGGGGGACACTGAAGCTTTCTTT	CASSYLDRVGDTEAFF
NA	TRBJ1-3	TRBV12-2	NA	TGTGCAAGTCGCTACCCCGGGACAGGGGCTGGAAACACCATATATTTT	CASRYPGTGAGNTIYF
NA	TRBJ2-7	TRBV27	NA	TGTGCCAGCAGTCCCTCCTCGGGTCCCCTCGTCTACGAGCAGTACTTC	CASSPSSGPLVYEQYF
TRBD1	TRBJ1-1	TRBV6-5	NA	TGTGCCACCTCGGGACAGGGGCTCAGTGAAGCTTTCTTT	CATSGQGLSEAFF
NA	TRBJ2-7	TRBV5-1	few	TGCGCCAGCAGCTTGGGAATTCGCGGAGGCTCCTACGAGCAGTACTTC	CASSLGIRGGSYEQYF
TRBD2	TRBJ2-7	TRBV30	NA	TGTGCCTGGAGGCCCCCCAGCGGGAGTTCCTACGAGCAGTACTTC	CAWRPPSGSSYEQYF
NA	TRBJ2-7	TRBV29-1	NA	TGCAGCGTTACAAACAGGAGCTCCTACGAGCAGTACTTC	CSVTNRSSYEQYF
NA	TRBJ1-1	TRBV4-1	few	TGCGCCAGCAGCCAAGAAGACAGGCCAAATGAAGCTTTCTTT	CASSQEDRPNEAFF